The rows below give T cell receptor beta chains drawn from one sample of a study of blood T cell repertoires in COVID-19. Profiling relied on immunoSEQ multiplex PCR, and the TCRdb table lists in-frame clones only, not all of them. The profile shows 400,000 to 550,000 clones, 70% to 90% of them singletons. Source material: PBMCs or T cells enriched from blood (not recorded which). The receptors come from a woman between 18 and 29 years old with acute COVID-19. The CDR3 runs from the conserved cysteine through the conserved F or W. A D gene is named only where the DNA matches it firmly. The size of a clone is reported for some rows only, either as once, few or many, or as a class for expanded clones.

size	V	J	D	DNA	CDR3
few	TRBV7-9	TRBJ1-5	.	TGTGCCAGCAGCTCGCTGGACACGGAACGGGGCAATCAGCCCCAGCATTTT	CASSSLDTERGNQPQHF
few	TRBV19	TRBJ2-2	.	TGTGCCAGTAGTATTATCGACAGTCCGAACACCGGGGAGCTGTTTTTT	CASSIIDSPNTGELFF
.	TRBV12-3/TRBV12-4	TRBJ1-2	.	TGTGCCAGCACCCTTACCGCAGGGTACGGCTACACCTTC	CASTLTAGYGYTF
.	TRBV20-1	TRBJ2-2	.	TGCAGTGCTAGTTCCGGGTTCACCGGGGAGCTGTTTTTT	CSASSGFTGELFF
.	TRBV6-6	TRBJ2-3	.	TGTGCCAGCAATCGGGGAGGCACAGATACGCAGTATTTT	CASNRGGTDTQYF
.	TRBV6-5	TRBJ2-7	TRBD1	TGTGCCAGCAGAGGTAACAGGGGTTACGAGCAGTACTTC	CASRGNRGYEQYF
.	TRBV7-2	TRBJ1-5	TRBD1	TGTGCCAGCAGCTTGACAGGGTATGGGGATAATCAGCCCCAGCATTTT	CASSLTGYGDNQPQHF
once	TRBV11-2	TRBJ1-1	.	TGTGCCAGCAGCTTAATCAAGTATCTAGACACTGAAGCTTTCTTT	CASSLIKYLDTEAFF
once	TRBV7-9	TRBJ2-5	TRBD1	TGTGCCAGCAGCACCGGGACAGGGGGCTCTGGGGAGACCCAGTACTTC	CASSTGTGGSGETQYF
.	TRBV6-5	TRBJ1-6	.	TGTGCCAGCAGCCGTGATCCAGTGGATAATTCACCCCTCCACTTT	CASSRDPVDNSPLHF
once	TRBV18	TRBJ2-3	.	TGTGCCAGCTCACCTCCCGGGGATACGCAGTATTTT	CASSPPGDTQYF
.	TRBV19	TRBJ1-2	TRBD1	TGTGCCAGTAGTAATTGGGACAGGGGGCTCAAGGACTATGGCTACACCTTC	CASSNWDRGLKDYGYTF
.	TRBV7-8	TRBJ2-7	TRBD2	TGTGCCAGCAGCTTAGATCGGGACTATGACTACGAGCAGTACTTC	CASSLDRDYDYEQYF
.	TRBV27	TRBJ2-1	.	TGTGCCAGCAGAGCGGCCCGATCCTACAATGAGCAGTTCTTC	CASRAARSYNEQFF
.	TRBV14	TRBJ2-1	TRBD1	TGTGCCAGCAGGGACAGGGGTCGGAATGAGCAGTTCTTC	CASRDRGRNEQFF
.	TRBV12-3/TRBV12-4	TRBJ2-7	TRBD2	TGTGCCAGCAGTTTAGGGCTAGCGGACGAGCAGTACTTC	CASSLGLADEQYF
.	TRBV5-4	TRBJ1-6	.	TGTGCCAGCAGCTGGGGGGATAATTCACCCCTCCACTTT	CASSWGDNSPLHF
.	TRBV5-1	TRBJ2-7	TRBD2	TGCGCCAGCAGCTTGGGAGGTAGCGGGAGGGCCGAGACCTACGAGCAGTACTTC	CASSLGGSGRAETYEQYF
.	TRBV9	TRBJ1-1	.	TGTGCCAGCAGCGTAGCTTCGGACACTGAAGCTTTCTTT	CASSVASDTEAFF
.	TRBV13	TRBJ1-5	TRBD1	TGTGCCAGCAGATCGACAGGGGGCAGGGACAATCAGCCCCAGCATTTT	CASRSTGGRDNQPQHF
.	TRBV19	TRBJ1-1	TRBD1	TGTGCCAGTAGCCCGGACAGGGATAGAACTGAAGCTTTCTTT	CASSPDRDRTEAFF
.	TRBV30	TRBJ1-6	.	TGTGCCTGGAGGGGAGGTGGGGGAAATTCACCCCTCCACTTT	CAWRGGGGNSPLHF
.	TRBV15	TRBJ1-6	TRBD1	TGTGCCACCAGCAGAGCGGGACAGGGTAATAATTCACCCCTCCACTTT	CATSRAGQGNNSPLHF
few	TRBV5-1	TRBJ2-5	TRBD2	TGCGCCAGCAGCTCCGGGACTAGCCCTGGGGAGACCCAGTACTTC	CASSSGTSPGETQYF
.	TRBV19	TRBJ2-7	.	TGTGCCAGTAGTTCGGGGTCCTACGAGCAGTACTTC	CASSSGSYEQYF